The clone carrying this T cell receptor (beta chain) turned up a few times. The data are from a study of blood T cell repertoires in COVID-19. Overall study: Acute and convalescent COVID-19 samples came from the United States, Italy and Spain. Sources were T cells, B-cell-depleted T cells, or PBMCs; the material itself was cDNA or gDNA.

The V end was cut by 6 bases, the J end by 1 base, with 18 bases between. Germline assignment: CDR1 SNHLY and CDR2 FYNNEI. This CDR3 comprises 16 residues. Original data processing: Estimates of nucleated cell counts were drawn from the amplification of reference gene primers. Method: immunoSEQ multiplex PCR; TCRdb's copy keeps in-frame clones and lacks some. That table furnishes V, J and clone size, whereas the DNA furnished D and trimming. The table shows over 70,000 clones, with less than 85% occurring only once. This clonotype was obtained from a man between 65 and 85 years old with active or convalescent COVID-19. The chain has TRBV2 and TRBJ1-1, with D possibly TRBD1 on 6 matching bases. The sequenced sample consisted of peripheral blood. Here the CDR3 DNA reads TGTGCCAGCAGAGGGGGGGCCCTCGGTACGAACACTGAAGCTTTCTTT. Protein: CASRGGALGTNTEAFF.